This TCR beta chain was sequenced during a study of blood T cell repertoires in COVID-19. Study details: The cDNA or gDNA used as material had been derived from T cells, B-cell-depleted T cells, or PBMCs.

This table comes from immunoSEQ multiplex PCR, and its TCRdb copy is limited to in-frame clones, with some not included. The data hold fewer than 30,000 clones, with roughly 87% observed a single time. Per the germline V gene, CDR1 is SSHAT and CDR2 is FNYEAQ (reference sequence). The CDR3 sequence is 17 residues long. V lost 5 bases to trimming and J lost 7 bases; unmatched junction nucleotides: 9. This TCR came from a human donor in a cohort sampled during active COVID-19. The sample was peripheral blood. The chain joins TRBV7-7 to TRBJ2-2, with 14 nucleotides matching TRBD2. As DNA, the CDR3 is TGTGCCAGCAGCAAGAGACTAGCGGGGGGGCCTGACGGGGAGCTGTTTTTT. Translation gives CASSKRLAGGPDGELFF.